This T cell receptor beta chain appears in the sequencing data of a study of shared clonotypes between healthy human individuals. The protocol was immunoSEQ multiplex PCR, while the TCRdb copy is restricted to in-frame clones and leaves out a portion. The table shows roughly 2.2 million clones, with over 90% occurring only once. About this clone itself: The target antigen is unknown.

Study-wide points: Sampling was confined to blood; repertoires within tissues likely differ. Naive CD4 clonotype sharing across several donors was 4% to 5%.

The V end was cut by 3 bases, the J end by 2 bases, with 16 bases between. CDR3 length equals 16 residues. The V gene's germline CDR1 is SGHVS and CDR2 FNYEAQ. The origin of this receptor is a man aged 18 to 30 in good health. Some clones in this sample may be carry-over from other donors' samples. Sequenced input: naive CD4+ T cells from PBMCs. The sample's subset: CD45RA+ positively selected. The chain recombines TRBV7-6 with TRBJ2-5, with D hard to call. DNA of the CDR3: TGTGCCAGCAGCTTTAGCCCGTTGGCGAAGCAAGAGACCCAGTACTTC. This sequence encodes CASSFSPLAKQETQYF.